This T cell receptor (beta chain) was recovered during a study of OX40 agonist ivuxolimab in advanced cancers. As for the study in general: In this cohort, patients received ivuxolimab, an agonistic anti-OX40 (CD134) antibody. Participants, 65% to 85% male, averaged around 60 years of age, ranging from roughly 23 to 80. Patients got intravenous ivuxolimab at 0.01 to 10 mg/kg every 2 weeks. Head and neck, renal cell, melanoma or hepatocellular carcinoma were the cancers that dose-escalation patients had.

Deletions cut 0 bases from V and 0 bases from J, with 10 bases between. From germline, CDR1 is SGDLS and CDR2 YYNGEE. There are 15 residues in the CDR3. Sequencing was performed with immunoSEQ multiplex PCR; in TCRdb, only in-frame clones are kept and a portion is missing. The table has about 19,000 clones, 85% to 90% seen once. The TCR was taken from an adult with an advanced solid tumor such as melanoma, head and neck, liver or kidney cancer. The V call is TRBV9, the J call TRBJ2-7; D perhaps matches TRBD2 (6 bases). The sequencing used CD4+ or CD8+ T cells sorted from blood, collected in a trial of the OX40 agonist ivuxolimab. The CDR3, as DNA: TGTGCCAGCAGCGTAGGGGCTAGCGCCTCCTACGAGCAGTACTTC. Translation: CASSVGASASYEQYF.